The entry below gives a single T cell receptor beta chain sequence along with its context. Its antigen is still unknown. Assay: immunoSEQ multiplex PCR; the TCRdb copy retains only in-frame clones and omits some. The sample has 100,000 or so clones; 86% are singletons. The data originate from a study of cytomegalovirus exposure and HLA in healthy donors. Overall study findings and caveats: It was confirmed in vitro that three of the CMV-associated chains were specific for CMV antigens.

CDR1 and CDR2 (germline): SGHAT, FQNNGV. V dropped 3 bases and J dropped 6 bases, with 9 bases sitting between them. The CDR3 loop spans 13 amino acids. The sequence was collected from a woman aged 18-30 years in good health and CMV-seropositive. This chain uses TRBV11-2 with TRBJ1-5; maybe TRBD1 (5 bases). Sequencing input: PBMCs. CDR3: CASSLGGAQPQHF. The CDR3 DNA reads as TGTGCCAGCAGCTTGGGAGGGGCTCAGCCCCAGCATTTT.